Shown below are 17 T cell receptor beta chains from a single sample sequenced in a study of T cell responses to AZD1222 COVID-19 vaccine. Clones were read by immunoSEQ multiplex PCR, and TCRdb kept only the in-frame ones, dropping some. This table has roughly 150,000 clones, roughly 93% appearing once. The sample here was peripheral blood, taken 28 days after the second AZD1222 dose. Source of these receptors: an adult who received the AZD1222 COVID-19 vaccine.

The chain recombines TRBV7-3 with TRBJ1-1; D call uncertain. The CDR3 has 14 residues. Germline-derived CDR1 and CDR2 are SGHTA and FQGTGA. Trimming shortened V by 8 bases and J by 3 bases, and 16 bases separated the two germline ends. CDR3 protein: CASRWTGADTEAFF. The CDR3 coding sequence is TGTGCCAGCCGCTGGACGGGCGCGGACACTGAAGCTTTCTTT.

The chain links TRBV7-8 to TRBJ1-4; TRBD1 is a possible D gene (5 bases). CDR1 is SGHVS, CDR2 FQNEAQ, per germline. There are 16 residues in the CDR3. Trimming shortened V by 1 base and J by 7 bases, and 16 bases separated the two germline ends. In DNA, the CDR3 is TGTGCCAGCAGCTTAGTGCGGGGGGAAAAGGGTGAAAAACTGTTTTTT. Its translation: CASSLVRGEKGEKLFF.

V and J are TRBV6-5 and TRBJ1-1; D possibly corresponds to TRBD1 (5 bases). Trimming stripped 5 bases from V and 7 bases from J, with 17 bases between. The V gene's germline CDR1 is MNHEY and CDR2 SVGAGI. The CDR3 sequence is 14 residues long. The CDR3 loop reads CASSTGTVNFEAFF. The CDR3 DNA sequence: TGTGCCAGCAGTACCGGGACGGTAAATTTTGAAGCTTTCTTT.

The CDR3 protein is CASSQEAENSPLHF. The DNA of the CDR3 is TGTGCCAGCAGCCAAGAAGCAGAGAATTCACCCCTCCACTTT. The J gene is TRBJ1-6, the V gene TRBV4-2, with D unclear. V was trimmed by 0 bases and J by 7 bases, leaving 7 bases between them. Germline V gives CDR1 LGHNA, CDR2 YNFKEQ. CDR3 length equals 14 residues.

The chain joins TRBV24-1 to TRBJ2-3; TRBD2 might be the D (5 bases). Deletions cut 4 bases from V and 0 bases from J, with 13 bases between. This CDR3 spans 16 amino acids. Germline loops: CDR1 KGHDR, CDR2 SFDVKD. CDR3 nucleotide sequence: TGTGCCACCAGTGACTCCTCAGCGGATAGCACAGATACGCAGTATTTT. It specifies CATSDSSADSTDTQYF.

V is TRBV7-8 and J is TRBJ2-7; a weak D match, TRBD2 (6 bases). The germline gives CDR1 SGHVS, CDR2 FQNEAQ. The CDR3 spans 14 residues. The V end was cut by 6 bases, the J end by 2 bases, with 14 bases between. In DNA form, the CDR3 reads TGTGCCAGCAGTAATAGCGGAGCTCCCTACGAGCAGTACTTC. Translating it yields CASSNSGAPYEQYF.

The V call is TRBV5-1, the J call TRBJ2-3, with 10 bases aligning to TRBD2. The CDR3 extends over 15 amino acids. V was clipped by 4 bases and J by 5 bases; unmatched bases: 7. The V gene's germline CDR1 is SGHRS and CDR2 YFSETQ. The CDR3 is CASSASGGAVDTQYF. The DNA of the CDR3 is TGCGCCAGCAGCGCCAGCGGGGGGGCGGTAGATACGCAGTATTTT.

This rearrangement joins TRBV7-2 to TRBJ2-1; no definite D call. The CDR3 contains 14 residues. Deletions cut 5 bases from V and 3 bases from J, with 11 bases between. Germline lookup yields CDR1 SGHTA and CDR2 FQGNSA. For the CDR3, the DNA is TGTGCCAGCAGCCAAGCCCGCGGCTACAATGAGCAGTTCTTC. Protein: CASSQARGYNEQFF.

V usage is TRBV19 and J usage is TRBJ1-5; weak D call: TRBD1 (6 bases). Germline loops: CDR1 LNHDA, CDR2 SQIVND (reference sequence). The CDR3 has 14 residues. Trimming removed 5 bases from V and 4 bases from J, with 12 bases in between. The CDR3 loop reads CASSGGSWNQPQHF. The CDR3 bases are TGTGCCAGTAGTGGGGGCTCGTGGAATCAGCCCCAGCATTTT.

The chain has TRBV27 and TRBJ1-6; TRBD1 is a possible D gene (5 bases). Trimming stripped 2 bases from V and 9 bases from J, with 14 bases between. The length of the CDR3 is 15 residues. Looked up from germline, CDR1 is MNHEY and CDR2 is SMNVEV (reference sequence). The CDR3 protein is CASSLRWGERSPLHF. CDR3 bases: TGTGCCAGCAGTTTAAGGTGGGGGGAACGTTCACCCCTCCACTTT.

This clone occurred once. The J gene is TRBJ2-3, the V gene TRBV6-5; 9 positions match TRBD2. This CDR3 spans 15 amino acids. From germline, CDR1 is MNHEY and CDR2 SVGAGI. Losses at the gene ends were 6 bases for V and 3 bases for J; bases not matched to a gene: 7. CDR3 residues: CASRLAGGLTDTQYF. In nucleotides, the CDR3 is TGTGCCAGCAGATTGGCGGGGGGGCTGACAGATACGCAGTATTTT.

The V gene is TRBV19, the J gene TRBJ1-1; maybe TRBD1 (6 bases). CDR3 length: 14 amino acids. Germline V gene sequence: CDR1 LNHDA, CDR2 SQIVND (reference sequence). The V end was cut by 5 bases, the J end by 0 bases, with 10 bases between. In DNA, the CDR3 is TGTGCCAGTAGTCGTGGACAGATGAACACTGAAGCTTTCTTT. Translation gives CASSRGQMNTEAFF.

This chain connects TRBV3-1 (or the pseudogene TRBV3-2) to TRBJ2-7; 9 bases align to TRBD1. The CDR3 extends over 15 amino acids. CDR1 is LGHDT, CDR2 YNNKEL, per germline (reference sequence). The trim removed 3 bases at V and 3 bases at J, leaving 6 bases unmatched. The CDR3 here is CASSHTGTGFYEQYF. CDR3 nucleotide sequence: TGTGCCAGCAGCCACACCGGGACAGGGTTCTACGAGCAGTACTTC.

The rearrangement links TRBV2 to TRBJ1-2; D might be TRBD1 (6 bases). The length of the CDR3 is 15 residues. In germline, CDR1 is SNHLY, CDR2 FYNNEI. V was trimmed by 8 bases and J by 7 bases, leaving 23 bases between them. CDR3 coding DNA: TGTGCCAGCGGCTTGCCAGGCAGACAGGCGGGTGGCTACACCTTC. Translated, it gives CASGLPGRQAGGYTF. The full variable domain, in which reference TRBV2 and TRBJ1-2 provide the parts outside the CDR3, is EPEVTQTPSHQVTQMGQEVILRCVPISNHLYFYWYRQILGQKVEFLVSFYNNEISEKSEIFDDQFSVERPDGSNFTLKIRSTKLEDSAMYFCASGLPGRQAGGYTFGSGTRLTVV.

The CDR3 region is CASSPSSGGSYEQYF. DNA for the CDR3: TGTGCCAGCAGCCCCTCTAGCGGGGGATCCTACGAGCAGTACTTC. The V and J genes are TRBV7-2 and TRBJ2-7, with 10 positions matching TRBD2. V lost 5 bases, J lost 1 base, and 5 bases stayed unmatched. The CDR3 is 15 amino acids. The germline CDR1 and CDR2 sequences are SGHTA and FQGNSA.

V gene TRBV19 combines with J gene TRBJ2-5; TRBD1 matches at 8 bases. This CDR3 spans 13 amino acids. Germline V gene data show CDR1 as LNHDA and CDR2 as SQIVND (reference sequence). V lost 7 bases, J lost 4 bases, and 5 bases stayed unmatched. For the CDR3, the DNA is TGTGCCAGTATGACAGGGGATGGAGAGACCCAGTACTTC. Translated: CASMTGDGETQYF.

The V and J genes are TRBV18 and TRBJ1-4, with unresolved D. Trimming stripped 2 bases from V and 8 bases from J, with 9 bases between. CDR3 length equals 13 residues. Germline CDR1 KGHSH, CDR2 LQKENI. CDR3 residues: CASSPRTAEKLFF. CDR3 coding DNA: TGTGCCAGCTCACCAAGGACGGCCGAAAAACTGTTTTTT.